These 24 T cell receptor beta chains were sequenced from one sample in a study of shared clonotypes between healthy human individuals. TCRdb's copy holds only in-frame clones and misses some; the assay was immunoSEQ multiplex PCR. The sample has fewer than 650,000 clones, about three quarters seen once. Sequencing was done on a sample of PBMCs. Source of these receptors: a woman between 40 and 50 years old in good health. Some clones in this sample may be carry-over from other donors' samples.

This chain uses TRBV4-1 with TRBJ2-3; no reliable D call. Per germline, CDR1 MGHRA and CDR2 YSYEKL. V lost 0 bases to trimming and J lost 0 bases, with 16 bases between them. The CDR3 is 18 residues long. CDR3 loop: CASSQDQITASSTDTQYF. CDR3 DNA sequence: TGCGCCAGCAGCCAAGATCAGATTACTGCTTCTAGCACAGATACGCAGTATTTT.

This clone was seen a few times. The genes are TRBV30 and TRBJ1-1; D not certain. Per germline, CDR1 GTSNPN and CDR2 SVGIG (reference sequence). Trimming removed 0 bases at V and 7 bases at J, with 12 bases between. The CDR3 consists of 13 residues. CDR3 sequence (DNA): TGTGCCTGGAGTGTACTGGGATTCGGTGAAGCTTTCTTT. The encoded protein is CAWSVLGFGEAFF. Full variable domain (rest looked up from reference TRBV30 and TRBJ1-1): SQTIHQWPATLVQPVGSPLSLECTVEGTSNPNLYWYRQAAGRGLQLLFYSVGIGQISSEVPQNLSASRPQDRQFILSSKKLLLSDSGFYLCAWSVLGFGEAFFGQGTRLTVV.

The chain couples TRBV10-3 to TRBJ2-7; maybe TRBD2 (5 bases). V dropped 6 bases and J dropped 4 bases, with 13 bases sitting between them. Germline V CDR1 and CDR2: ENHRY, SYGVKD. This CDR3 has 13 residues. Written as DNA, the CDR3 is TGTGCCATCAGGGCCGGGGAAAAATACGAGCAGTACTTC. Translating gives CAIRAGEKYEQYF.

The chain uses TRBV29-1 and TRBJ1-4, with 11 bases lining up with TRBD1. The CDR3 has 16 amino acids. Germline values: CDR1 SQVTM, CDR2 ANQGSEA. J gave up 2 bases and V 6 bases, and 8 bases lay outside the gene matches. CDR3 nucleotide sequence: TGCAGCGTGCGGACAGGGGGCGCCGGGACTAATGAAAAACTGTTTTTT. Its translation: CSVRTGGAGTNEKLFF. The whole variable domain, remainder taken from reference TRBV29-1 and TRBJ1-4, is SAVISQKPSRDICQRGTSLTIQCQVDSQVTMMFWYRQQPGQSLTLIATANQGSEATYESGFVIDKFPISRPNLTFSTLTVSNMSPEDSSIYLCSVRTGGAGTNEKLFFGSGTQLSVL.

The chain combines TRBV20-1 with TRBJ2-7; D is uncertain. The ends were cut back, 5 bases at V and 2 bases at J, with 7 bases in the middle. The CDR3 is 11 amino acids. Germline V lookup: CDR1 DFQATT, CDR2 SNEGSKA (reference sequence). The CDR3 loop is CSAERAYEQYF. The CDR3 DNA follows: TGCAGTGCTGAAAGGGCCTACGAGCAGTACTTC.

The CDR3, as DNA: TGTGCCAGCAGCCTAGGCCGGGACATTTGGCTAATGAACACTGAAGCTTTCTTT. Its protein is CASSLGRDIWLMNTEAFF. This sequence joins TRBV11-1 and TRBJ1-1, with D possibly matching TRBD1 (6 bases). The V end was cut by 5 bases, the J end by 0 bases, with 22 bases between. Germline CDR1 SGHAT, CDR2 FQDESV (reference sequence). CDR3 size: 18 residues.

V and J are TRBV29-1 and TRBJ1-1; 7 bases are shared with TRBD1. Germline lookup yields CDR1 SQVTM and CDR2 ANQGSEA. Trimming removed 0 bases from V and 4 bases from J; junction bases left unmatched: 8. The CDR3 runs to 15 residues. CDR3 protein: CSVEDPGTVSTEAFF. As DNA, the CDR3 is TGCAGCGTTGAAGACCCTGGGACAGTAAGCACTGAAGCTTTCTTT.

This clone was counted only a few times. In DNA, the CDR3 is TGTGCCAGCAAACCGGGCTCAAGCTCCTACAATGAGCAGTTCTTC. Translating it yields CASKPGSSSYNEQFF. V gene TRBV27 combines with J gene TRBJ2-1; D unclear. The CDR3 sequence is 15 residues long. Germline V gene data show CDR1 as MNHEY and CDR2 as SMNVEV (reference sequence). V shed 7 bases and J shed 0 bases, with 13 bases lying between them.

For this clone: Compared with germline, one end of the junction differs, possibly owing to a read error. The chain joins TRBV9 to TRBJ2-7, with unresolved D. This CDR3 is built from 14 residues. The V gene's germline CDR1 is SGDLS and CDR2 YYNGEE. CDR3 loop: CASSVELLPYEQCF. The DNA of the CDR3 is TGTGCCAGCAGCGTAGAACTGCTACCCTACGAGCAGTGCTTC.

The V gene is TRBV28, the J gene TRBJ2-7; TRBD1 aligns across 10 bases. Germline V gives CDR1 MDHEN, CDR2 SYDVKM. The ends lost 0 bases at V and 3 bases at J; junction bases unmatched: 2. The CDR3 sequence is 15 residues long. DNA for the CDR3: TGTGCCAGCAGTTTATGGGACAGGGGGGGCTACGAGCAGTACTTC. It is translated as CASSLWDRGGYEQYF.

This clone turned up a few times. V usage is TRBV4-3 and J usage is TRBJ2-2; D is unresolved. CDR3 size: 15 residues. The germline CDR1 and CDR2 sequences are LGHNA and YSLEER. Deletions cut 3 bases from V and 1 base from J, with 9 bases between. CDR3 sequence: CASSQGRGNTGELFF. CDR3 coding DNA: TGCGCCAGCAGCCAGGGAAGAGGGAACACCGGGGAGCTGTTTTTT.

The chain carries TRBV11-2 and TRBJ1-5; 10 bases are a match to TRBD1. V trimming: 3 bases; J trimming: 2 bases; junction bases outside the gene matches: 1. The germline gives CDR1 SGHAT, CDR2 FQNNGV. The length of the CDR3 is 15 residues. The CDR3: CASSLGQGRNQPQHF. The CDR3 nucleotides are TGTGCCAGCAGCTTGGGACAGGGGCGCAATCAGCCCCAGCATTTT.

The CDR3 nucleotides are TGTGCCAGCTCACCCCGGGACGGTCCTAACTATGGCTACACCTTC. Its translation: CASSPRDGPNYGYTF. The rearrangement joins TRBV18 to TRBJ1-2; TRBD1 is a possible D gene (5 bases). The CDR3 is 15 residues long. Trimming left V 3 bases short and J 0 bases short, with 11 bases between. The germline gives CDR1 KGHSH, CDR2 LQKENI.

The V call is TRBV28, the J call TRBJ1-3; 7 bases are shared with TRBD1. V lost 6 bases and J lost 0; bases outside the gene matches: 5. Germline CDR1 and CDR2: MDHEN and SYDVKM. The CDR3 sequence is 15 residues long. CDR3 residues: CASSPGTDSGNTIYF. Written as DNA, the CDR3 is TGTGCCAGCAGCCCCGGGACAGACTCTGGAAACACCATATATTTT.

The rearrangement joins TRBV6-6 to TRBJ1-2; 7 bases align to TRBD1. CDR1 and CDR2 (germline): MNHNY, SVGAGI (reference sequence). The CDR3 sequence is 14 residues long. The trim removed 6 bases at V and 5 bases at J, leaving 9 bases unmatched. DNA of the CDR3: TGTGCCAGCAGCCACCAGGGGGGACCATATGGCTACACCTTC. Its translation is CASSHQGGPYGYTF.

The gene calls are TRBV27 and TRBJ2-1, with 8 bases aligning to TRBD2. Unmatched junction bases numbered 4, after V lost 3 bases and J lost 3 bases. Per germline, CDR1 MNHEY and CDR2 SMNVEV (reference sequence). The CDR3 runs 15 residues. CDR3 nucleotides: TGTGCCAGCAGTTTCCGGACTAGCAACTACAATGAGCAGTTCTTC. Its translation: CASSFRTSNYNEQFF.

The genes are TRBV18 and TRBJ2-7, with 11 bases fitting TRBD1. Per the germline V gene, CDR1 is KGHSH and CDR2 is LQKENI. There are 16 residues in the CDR3. The V segment lost 6 bases and the J segment 3 bases; nucleotides outside the gene matches: 10. As DNA, the CDR3 is TGTGCCAGCTCCCAAGGACAGGGGGCGACAGGCTACGAGCAGTACTTC. Its translation: CASSQGQGATGYEQYF.

The V call is TRBV6-5, the J call TRBJ2-7, with D maybe TRBD2 (6 bases). Germline V lookup: CDR1 MNHEY, CDR2 SVGAGI. With 7 bases removed from V and 0 bases from J, the gap between germline ends came to 13 bases. The CDR3 spans 14 residues. The CDR3 spells CASKNYGSSYEQYF. The CDR3 DNA reads TGTGCCAGCAAAAATTACGGGAGCTCCTACGAGCAGTACTTC.

The genes are TRBV4-1 and TRBJ2-5; 10 bases agree with TRBD1. Unmatched junction bases numbered 4, after V lost 3 bases and J lost 3 bases. This CDR3 has 15 residues. Germline CDR1 MGHRA, CDR2 YSYEKL. The CDR3 region is CASSHLGQGKETQYF. The CDR3 DNA sequence: TGCGCCAGCAGCCACCTGGGACAGGGGAAAGAGACCCAGTACTTC.

V gene TRBV2 combines with J gene TRBJ1-4; D remains ambiguous. Germline CDR1 and CDR2: SNHLY and FYNNEI. CDR3 length equals 12 residues. The V and J ends lost 6 bases and 5 bases respectively, with 7 bases between them. The DNA for the CDR3 is TGTGCCAGCAGGGCTGCGAATGAAAAACTGTTTTTT. Encoded protein: CASRAANEKLFF.

V usage is TRBV27 and J usage is TRBJ2-7; the D gene is possibly TRBD2 (6 bases). V was pared by 2 bases and J by 0 bases, with 8 bases between. Germline assignment: CDR1 MNHEY and CDR2 SMNVEV (reference sequence). CDR3 length: 14 residues. The CDR3 coding sequence is TGTGCCAGCAGTTTAGGGGGGATCTCCTACGAGCAGTACTTC. This translates into CASSLGGISYEQYF.

The rearrangement uses TRBV4-2 and TRBJ2-1; D is ambiguous. Trimming stripped 4 bases from V and 10 bases from J, with 14 bases between. Germline CDR1 LGHNA, CDR2 YNFKEQ. The CDR3 contains 13 residues. The CDR3 bases are TGTGCCAGCAGCCCTTCCCTGTATAGAGAGCAGTTCTTC. Protein sequence: CASSPSLYREQFF.

This clone has at least ten counts. The V and J genes are TRBV28 and TRBJ2-1, with TRBD1 matching 11 bases. Germline V gives CDR1 MDHEN, CDR2 SYDVKM. This CDR3 has 16 amino acids. V dropped 5 bases and J dropped 8; count of bases not matched to a gene: 11. The CDR3 reads CASSPYPGQGEHEQFF. The DNA for the CDR3 is TGTGCCAGCAGTCCCTACCCGGGACAGGGGGAACATGAGCAGTTCTTC.

The V gene is TRBV5-6, the J gene TRBJ2-5; D is possibly TRBD1 or TRBD2 (5 bases each). V was shortened by 1 base and J by 5 bases, with 18 bases between the two germline ends. The CDR3 contains 16 residues. Germline V gene lookup returns CDR1 SGHDT and CDR2 YYEEEE. The DNA for the CDR3 is TGTGCCAGCAGCTTGAAGCCCCAGGGCACGGGGGAGACCCAGTACTTC. Protein sequence: CASSLKPQGTGETQYF.